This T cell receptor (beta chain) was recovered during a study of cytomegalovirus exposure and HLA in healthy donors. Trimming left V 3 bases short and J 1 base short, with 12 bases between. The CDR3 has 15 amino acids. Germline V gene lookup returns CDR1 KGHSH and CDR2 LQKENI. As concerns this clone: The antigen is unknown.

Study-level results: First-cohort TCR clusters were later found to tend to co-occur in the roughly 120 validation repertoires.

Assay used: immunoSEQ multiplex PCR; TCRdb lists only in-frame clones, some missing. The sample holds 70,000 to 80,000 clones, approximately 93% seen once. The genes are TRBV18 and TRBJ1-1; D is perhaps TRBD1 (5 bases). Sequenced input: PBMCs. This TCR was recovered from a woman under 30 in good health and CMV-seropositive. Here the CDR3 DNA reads TGTGCCAGCTCACCCCGGCCTACAGGGAACACTGAAGCTTTCTTT. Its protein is CASSPRPTGNTEAFF.